The rows below give T cell receptor beta chains drawn from one sample of a study of identical twins. TCRdb called the 5' RACE reads again in MiXCR, with one record for every CDR3 protein. The table lists under 1 million distinct CDR3 sequences, about 12% of them singletons. The same sample was also used in a study of yellow fever vaccine responses in identical twins.

Sequenced input: PBMCs. The receptors stem from a woman under 30 in good health. Both conserved end residues are part of each CDR3. Fields, in order: J gene, CDR3 length, clone size, D gene, V gene, CDR3 DNA, CDR3 protein. The D gene is left open where the match is weak. A row's size may be missing; if present it is once, few, many or a size class.

TRBJ1-1,14,many,TRBD1,TRBV3-1,TGTGCCAGCAGCCCGGGACAGCAGAACACTGAAGCTTTCTTT,CASSPGQQNTEAFF
TRBJ2-1,16,few,-,TRBV12-5,TGTGCTAGTGGTTTGGTAGGCGGAAGCTCCTACAATGAGCAGTTCTTC,CASGLVGGSSYNEQFF
TRBJ2-1,16,few,TRBD2,TRBV24-1,TGTGCCACCAGTGAGCGAAGCGGGATGTCCTACAATGAGCAGTTCTTC,CATSERSGMSYNEQFF
TRBJ1-2,14,few,-,TRBV27,TGTGCCAGCAGTTTATCCGGTTCTTACTATGGCTACACCTTC,CASSLSGSYYGYTF
TRBJ2-7,14,once,-,TRBV28,TGTGCCAGCAGTTTTGTGGACTCTGCATACGAGCAGTACTTC,CASSFVDSAYEQYF
TRBJ2-2,15,few,-,TRBV20-1,TGCAGTGCTAGGGATCAGACAATGGGCACCGGGGAGCTGTTTTTT,CSARDQTMGTGELFF
TRBJ1-3,16,many,-,TRBV6-5,TGTGCCAGCAGTTACCTTCGGCGGGGGCCTGGAAACACCATATATTTT,CASSYLRRGPGNTIYF
TRBJ2-5,16,few,TRBD1,TRBV4-2,TGTGCCAGCAGCCACCCTGACGGACAGGGGGGTGAGACCCAGTACTTC,CASSHPDGQGGETQYF
TRBJ2-1,13,many,-,TRBV29-1,TGCAGCGTCCAGACAGGGAGGTACAATGAGCAGTTCTTC,CSVQTGRYNEQFF
TRBJ2-1,16,many,-,TRBV7-8,TGTGCCAGCAGCTTAGCGGAGGGGTTTTATGGGGATGAGCAGTTCTTC,CASSLAEGFYGDEQFF
TRBJ1-5,18,few,-,TRBV7-8,TGTGCCAGCAGCTTACGTATTGTGGGAGACTCGGGCAATCAGCCCCAGCATTTT,CASSLRIVGDSGNQPQHF
TRBJ2-3,18,few,-,TRBV12-5,TGTGCTAGTGGTTTGGTACGGATGGCCGGAACTAGCACAGATACGCAGTATTTT,CASGLVRMAGTSTDTQYF
TRBJ1-1,15,-,-,TRBV28,TGTGCCACCCACCCAGGGGAGCGGGTGTACACTGAAGCTTTCTTT,CATHPGERVYTEAFF
TRBJ1-1,14,many,-,TRBV5-6,TGTGCCAGCAGCTACCAGACAGGGAACACTGAAGCTTTCTTT,CASSYQTGNTEAFF
TRBJ1-5,11,many,-,TRBV12-3/TRBV12-4,TGTGCCAGCACCCAGCGGGGGCCCCAGCATTTT,CASTQRGPQHF
TRBJ2-5,15,-,TRBD2,TRBV27,TGTGCCAGCAGTTTCGGGGGGAGGGCCGGGGAGACCCAGTACTTC,CASSFGGRAGETQYF
TRBJ2-3,18,many,TRBD2,TRBV5-1,TGCGCCAGCAGCTTGGCCCGTCAGCGGGGGACTAGCACAGATACGCAGTATTTT,CASSLARQRGTSTDTQYF
TRBJ2-5,14,-,-,TRBV7-8,TGTGCCAGCACCCCCCCCAGGGTCCAAGAGACCCAGTACTTC,CASTPPRVQETQYF
TRBJ1-3,16,-,-,TRBV6-2/TRBV6-3,TGTGCCAGCATCTTCGGACAGCCTACCTCTGGAAACACCATATATTTT,CASIFGQPTSGNTIYF
TRBJ2-5,16,few,-,TRBV5-6,TGTGCCAGCAGCTTGGTGGGGCAGGGTAACACGGAGACCCAGTACTTC,CASSLVGQGNTETQYF
TRBJ2-3,15,few,-,TRBV7-9,TGTGCCAGCAGCTTAAGGCCGGCTTTTACAGATACGCAGTATTTT,CASSLRPAFTDTQYF
TRBJ1-2,15,few,TRBD1,TRBV25-1,TGTGCCAGCAGTGGCCGGGACAGGGTGGGCTATGGCTACACCTTC,CASSGRDRVGYGYTF
TRBJ2-3,17,-,-,TRBV11-2,TGTGCCAGCAGCTTGGGTCCCGGGCGGGGCCGGATAGATACGCAGTATTTT,CASSLGPGRGRIDTQYF
TRBJ2-1,17,few,-,TRBV24-1,TGTGCCACCAGTGACGGGGCACGCTTAAGCTCCTACAATGAGCAGTTCTTC,CATSDGARLSSYNEQFF
TRBJ1-6,17,few,-,TRBV7-9,TGTGCCAGCAGCTTAGCCCGCAGGGCTAAAAATAATTCACCCCTCCACTTT,CASSLARRAKNNSPLHF
TRBJ2-1,15,many,TRBD2,TRBV5-1,TGCGCCAGCAGCTTGTGGACTAGCGGCCGTAATGAGCAGTTCTTC,CASSLWTSGRNEQFF
TRBJ2-5,15,-,TRBD2,TRBV7-6,TGTGCCAGCAGCGGACGGACTAGCTCACGGGAGACCCAGTACTTC,CASSGRTSSRETQYF
TRBJ1-1,14,-,TRBD1,TRBV12-3/TRBV12-4,TGTGCCAGCAGCCCCCGGCCAGGGGGTAGTGAAGCTTTCTTT,CASSPRPGGSEAFF
TRBJ2-3,15,few,-,TRBV18,TGTGCCAGCTCACCTATTTCGACGGCGGCAGATACGCAGTATTTT,CASSPISTAADTQYF
TRBJ2-5,17,-,TRBD1,TRBV19,TGTGCCAGTAGCATGGGACAGGGGGCGGCGTCGCGAGAGACCCAGTACTTC,CASSMGQGAASRETQYF
TRBJ1-5,14,many,-,TRBV12-3/TRBV12-4,TGTGCCAGCGGTACAGGGCTTAGCAATCAGCCCCAGCATTTT,CASGTGLSNQPQHF
TRBJ2-3,18,few,TRBD2,TRBV4-1,TGCGCCAGCAGCCCGGAAACCCTAGCGGGGGGGAACACAGATACGCAGTATTTT,CASSPETLAGGNTDTQYF
TRBJ1-1,14,-,-,TRBV3-1,TGTGCCAGCAGCCCCCAGCGGACTGCCGTTGAAGCTTTCTTT,CASSPQRTAVEAFF
TRBJ2-7,14,-,TRBD2,TRBV10-3,TGTGCCATCAGTGAGTCCCGGGAGGGACACGAGCAGTACTTC,CAISESREGHEQYF
TRBJ1-5,17,few,TRBD1,TRBV2,TGTGCCAGCAGTTCATCACCCCAGGGGGCAGGCAATCAGCCCCAGCATTTT,CASSSSPQGAGNQPQHF
TRBJ1-1,17,few,TRBD1,TRBV12-3/TRBV12-4,TGTGCCAGCAGTTTGGTGGGGACAGGGGCCCTGAACACTGAAGCTTTCTTT,CASSLVGTGALNTEAFF
TRBJ1-4,15,few,-,TRBV7-8,TGTGCCAGCAGCTCTCACAGGGTTTTTAATGAAAAACTGTTTTTT,CASSSHRVFNEKLFF